This is a list of T cell receptor beta chains from one sample in a study of beta chain features in type 1 diabetes. The data were produced by immunoSEQ multiplex PCR, yet TCRdb's version contains in-frame clones alone and is incomplete. The sample contains some 330,000 clones, roughly 13% of which appear only once. The sample consisted of naive CD4+ T cells from blood. The receptors here all came from a woman younger than 30 with type 1 diabetes. Each CDR3 is given with its conserved first and last residue. D genes are given only for firm matches. Clone size is not always given. Where it is, it says once, few, many or a class for expanded clones.

clone size: -
V gene: TRBV5-1
D gene: -
J gene: TRBJ1-1
CDR3 DNA: TGCGCCAGCAGCAGACGACGGAGGAACACTGAAGCTTTCTTT
CDR3 protein: CASSRRRRNTEAFF

clone size: -
V gene: TRBV5-1
D gene: -
J gene: TRBJ2-3
CDR3 DNA: TGCGCCAGCAGCTTTTTAGCGGAGAGCACAGATACGCAGTATTTT
CDR3 protein: CASSFLAESTDTQYF

clone size: -
V gene: TRBV29-1
D gene: -
J gene: TRBJ1-5
CDR3 DNA: TGCAGCGTTGGTTGGGCCAATCAGCCCCAGCATTTT
CDR3 protein: CSVGWANQPQHF

clone size: few
V gene: TRBV7-9
D gene: TRBD2
J gene: TRBJ2-1
CDR3 DNA: TGTGCCAGCAGCTTACGGACTAGTGACGGTGAGCAGTTCTTC
CDR3 protein: CASSLRTSDGEQFF

clone size: few
V gene: TRBV11-2
D gene: -
J gene: TRBJ2-7
CDR3 DNA: TGTGCCAGCAGCTTGGCCGGGACTCTCTTGAGGGAGCAGTACTTC
CDR3 protein: CASSLAGTLLREQYF

clone size: -
V gene: TRBV18
D gene: -
J gene: TRBJ1-4
CDR3 DNA: TGTGCCAGCTCAGCGATGGCAGGGTGGGAAAAACTGTTTTTT
CDR3 protein: CASSAMAGWEKLFF

clone size: few
V gene: TRBV5-1
D gene: -
J gene: TRBJ1-1
CDR3 DNA: TGCGCCAGCAGCTTGCAGGATTGGTCCACTGAAGCTTTCTTT
CDR3 protein: CASSLQDWSTEAFF

clone size: few
V gene: TRBV4-1
D gene: -
J gene: TRBJ2-5
CDR3 DNA: TGCGCCAGCAGCCAAGCCGCGGTGGAGACCCAGTACTTC
CDR3 protein: CASSQAAVETQYF

clone size: few
V gene: TRBV28
D gene: TRBD1
J gene: TRBJ1-1
CDR3 DNA: TGTGCCAGCAGAGGACAGGGTCTGAACACTGAAGCTTTCTTT
CDR3 protein: CASRGQGLNTEAFF

clone size: few
V gene: TRBV28
D gene: TRBD2
J gene: TRBJ2-3
CDR3 DNA: TGTGCCAGCAGTTTACCTAGCGGGAGTGGAGATACGCAGTATTTT
CDR3 protein: CASSLPSGSGDTQYF

clone size: -
V gene: TRBV4-3
D gene: TRBD2
J gene: TRBJ2-1
CDR3 DNA: TGCGCCAGCAGCCAAGAAGGACTAGCGGGAAATGAGCAGTTCTTC
CDR3 protein: CASSQEGLAGNEQFF

clone size: once
V gene: TRBV7-9
D gene: TRBD1
J gene: TRBJ1-5
CDR3 DNA: TGTGCCAGCAGCTCTGGGGACAGGACCCGATATAGCAATCAGCCCCAGCATTTT
CDR3 protein: CASSSGDRTRYSNQPQHF

clone size: -
V gene: TRBV30
D gene: TRBD1
J gene: TRBJ2-5
CDR3 DNA: TGTGCCTGGAGTAGGGACAGCCAAGAGACCCAGTACTTC
CDR3 protein: CAWSRDSQETQYF

clone size: -
V gene: TRBV7-8
D gene: -
J gene: TRBJ2-5
CDR3 DNA: TGTGCCAGCAAGAAGCGGGCTAAAGAGACCCAGTACTTC
CDR3 protein: CASKKRAKETQYF

clone size: -
V gene: TRBV5-1
D gene: TRBD1
J gene: TRBJ1-2
CDR3 DNA: TGCGCCAGCAGCTTGTCACAGGGGGCAACTAACTATGGCTACACCTTC
CDR3 protein: CASSLSQGATNYGYTF

clone size: -
V gene: TRBV7-9
D gene: -
J gene: TRBJ1-2
CDR3 DNA: TGTGCCAGCAGCTTGCGCGGTATCTATGGCTACACCTTC
CDR3 protein: CASSLRGIYGYTF

clone size: -
V gene: TRBV6-5
D gene: TRBD1
J gene: TRBJ2-7
CDR3 DNA: TGTGCCACCCAACAGGGGTGGGCCTCCTACGAGCAGTACTTC
CDR3 protein: CATQQGWASYEQYF